This entry lists 9 T cell receptor beta chains sequenced from one sample in a study of cytomegalovirus exposure and HLA in healthy donors. The primer mix had 60 Vbeta and 13 Jbeta primers. The assay was immunoSEQ multiplex PCR, and TCRdb's table has in-frame clones only and misses some. The sample yields 150,000 to 180,000 clones, over 75% seen once. Sequences were obtained from PBMCs. These receptors all come from a woman between 35 and 50 years old in good health and CMV-seropositive.

V usage is TRBV5-1 and J usage is TRBJ2-2; 8 nucleotides match TRBD1. The CDR3 spans 15 residues. Looked up from germline, CDR1 is SGHRS and CDR2 is YFSETQ. The V gene end was trimmed by 4 bases and the J gene end by 5 bases; junction bases not matched to a gene: 7. In nucleotides, the CDR3 is TGCGCCAGCAGCCCGACAGGGGCGCCAACCGGGGAGCTGTTTTTT. Translating gives CASSPTGAPTGELFF.

The chain uses TRBV7-9 and TRBJ2-5; a weak D match, TRBD1 (5 bases). V gave up 2 bases and J gave up 1 base, with 8 bases separating them. Germline V gives CDR1 SEHNR, CDR2 FQNEAQ (reference sequence). CDR3 size: 14 residues. The CDR3 DNA sequence: TGTGCCAGCAGCTTAAGGACATCCCAAGAGACCCAGTACTTC. As protein: CASSLRTSQETQYF.

This rearrangement joins TRBV7-9 to TRBJ2-5; 8 positions agree with TRBD2. J gave up 5 bases and V 10 bases, and 6 bases lay outside the gene matches. This CDR3 region has 12 residues. CDR1 and CDR2 (germline): SEHNR, FQNEAQ (reference sequence). CDR3 in amino acids: CATGGGRETQYF. The CDR3 nucleotides read TGTGCCACCGGGGGGGGTCGGGAGACCCAGTACTTC.

The chain joins TRBV28 to TRBJ2-7, with D perhaps matching TRBD2 (6 bases). From germline, CDR1 is MDHEN and CDR2 SYDVKM. Trimming pared 4 bases from V and 4 bases from J, leaving 8 bases between. The CDR3 loop spans 12 amino acids. The CDR3 here is CASSYGGYEQYF. CDR3 DNA sequence: TGTGCCAGCAGTTACGGGGGATACGAGCAGTACTTC.

The V call is TRBV27, the J call TRBJ1-2; D is perhaps TRBD1 (6 bases). The V and J ends lost 5 bases and 5 bases respectively, with 21 bases between them. Looked up from germline, CDR1 is MNHEY and CDR2 is SMNVEV (reference sequence). This CDR3 comprises 16 residues. The CDR3 DNA follows: TGTGCCAGCAGTATAACCGGGACATACTCATTGTATGGCTACACCTTC. Translated: CASSITGTYSLYGYTF.

The rearrangement links TRBV11-2 to TRBJ1-4; TRBD1 is a possible D gene (6 bases). The CDR3 length is 16 residues. Trimming took off 5 bases at V and 0 bases at J, with 13 bases between the two ends. Germline-derived CDR1 and CDR2 are SGHAT and FQNNGV. This CDR3 is CASSQLQGATNEKLFF. CDR3 coding DNA: TGTGCCAGCAGCCAATTACAGGGAGCAACTAATGAAAAACTGTTTTTT.

The V call is TRBV5-1, the J call TRBJ2-7, with 8 bases identical to TRBD2. Trimming took 0 bases from V and 2 from J; bases not matched to a gene: 1. CDR1 SGHRS and CDR2 YFSETQ come from the germline V gene. The CDR3 sequence is 14 residues long. DNA of the CDR3: TGCGCCAGCAGCTTGGCCGGGGGGGCCTACGAGCAGTACTTC. Its protein product is CASSLAGGAYEQYF.

The chain has TRBV10-3 and TRBJ2-7, with 7 nucleotides matching TRBD1. Germline V gene lookup returns CDR1 ENHRY and CDR2 SYGVKD. Trimming removed 10 bases from V and 2 bases from J; junction bases left unmatched: 5. The CDR3 has 12 residues. The CDR3 DNA reads TGTGCCACCTCCGGGACAGCCTACGAGCAGTACTTC. It translates to CATSGTAYEQYF.

The chain combines TRBV28 with TRBJ1-2, with 8 bases matching TRBD1. The V gene end was trimmed by 6 bases and the J gene end by 3 bases; junction bases not matched to a gene: 12. The V gene's germline CDR1 is MDHEN and CDR2 SYDVKM. This CDR3 has 16 amino acids. The CDR3 is CASRTPRQGPDYGYTF. The CDR3 region has the DNA TGTGCCAGCAGAACCCCTCGACAGGGGCCCGACTATGGCTACACCTTC.